The 23 T cell receptor beta chains in this list originate from one sample, sequenced in a study of early T cells in non-severe SARS-CoV-2 infection. TCRdb redid the calling of the 5' RACE reads with MiXCR, one entry per CDR3 protein. The data contain fewer than 55,000 distinct CDR3 sequences, almost 7.5% of them singletons. The specimen sequenced was whole blood. All receptors come from an adult who was a healthcare worker with PCR-confirmed SARS-CoV-2 infection or an uninfected control (not recorded which).

This clonotype was picked up many times. The V call is TRBV12-3 or TRBV12-4, the J call TRBJ1-5; 7 bases fit TRBD1. With V trimmed by 8 bases and J by 4 bases, 11 bases remained unmatched. The CDR3 is 15 residues long. The CDR3 reads CASGGPDRVNQPQHF. CDR3 DNA sequence: TGTGCCAGCGGAGGACCCGACAGGGTAAATCAGCCCCAGCATTTT.

The chain recombines TRBV10-3 with TRBJ2-5, with D possibly TRBD1 on 6 matching bases. The germline gives CDR1 ENHRY, CDR2 SYGVKD. CDR3 length: 13 residues. With 10 bases removed from V and 2 bases from J, the gap between germline ends came to 14 bases. The CDR3 protein is CATSTGSQETQYF. The DNA for the CDR3 is TGTGCCACCAGCACAGGGTCACAAGAGACCCAGTACTTC.

The sample holds many counts of this clonotype. The gene calls are TRBV11-2 and TRBJ1-2, with TRBD1 identical over 8 bases. The J segment lost 3 bases and the V segment lost 1 base, leaving 7 bases of the junction unmatched. This CDR3 contains 16 residues. The germline V gene encodes CDR1 SGHAT and CDR2 FQNNGV. The CDR3 here is CASSLAGTGGYYGYTF. DNA for the CDR3: TGTGCCAGCAGCTTAGCCGGGACAGGAGGTTACTATGGCTACACCTTC.

This clonotype occurred a few times. The chain couples TRBV5-5 to TRBJ2-2; D perhaps matches TRBD2 (5 bases). The germline V and J ends were trimmed by 1 base and 0 bases, with 13 bases remaining between them. Germline V gene data show CDR1 as SGHKS and CDR2 as YYEKEE (reference sequence). The CDR3 runs 17 residues. Here the CDR3 reads CASSLPPGNANTGELFF. CDR3 nucleotide sequence: TGTGCCAGCAGCTTGCCCCCGGGGAACGCGAACACCGGGGAGCTGTTTTTT.

The sample holds many counts of this clonotype. The chain uses TRBV4-3 and TRBJ1-1; tentative D call: TRBD1 (5 bases). Trimming stripped 4 bases from V and 1 base from J, with 16 bases between. The CDR3 extends over 16 amino acids. In germline, CDR1 is LGHNA, CDR2 YSLEER. The CDR3 DNA reads as TGCGCCAGCAGCCCCCACCCCTGGGGCCCGAACACTGAAGCTTTCTTT. Amino acid sequence: CASSPHPWGPNTEAFF.

The V and J genes are TRBV2 and TRBJ2-3; D not resolved. Germline CDR1 reads SNHLY; CDR2 reads FYNNEI. Trimming removed 3 bases from V and 7 bases from J, with 11 bases in between. The CDR3 has 13 amino acids. CDR3 sequence reads: CASSEENLNTQYF. DNA of the CDR3: TGTGCCAGCAGTGAGGAGAACCTGAATACGCAGTATTTT. Full variable domain (outside the CDR3, taken from reference TRBV2 and TRBJ2-3): EPEVTQTPSHQVTQMGQEVILRCVPISNHLYFYWYRQILGQKVEFLVSFYNNEISEKSEIFDDQFSVERPDGSNFTLKIRSTKLEDSAMYFCASSEENLNTQYFGPGTRLTVL.

This rearrangement joins TRBV5-3 to TRBJ2-5, with 7 bases lining up with TRBD1. TRBV5-3 is filed as an ORF, its function uncertain. CDR3 length equals 16 residues. The trim removed 4 bases at V and 5 bases at J, leaving 14 bases unmatched. The DNA of the CDR3 is TGTGCCAGAAGCCGGGAAGGTGCAGGGGGAAGGGAGACCCAGTACTTC. It yields the protein CARSREGAGGRETQYF.

This clonotype has a count of ten or more. The J gene is TRBJ1-1, the V gene TRBV12-3 or TRBV12-4, with 7 bases aligning to TRBD1. With V trimmed by 6 bases and J by 4 bases, 5 bases remained unmatched. The CDR3 runs to 13 residues. DNA for the CDR3: TGTGCCAGCAGACTCGGGACAGTCACTGAAGCTTTCTTT. This codes for CASRLGTVTEAFF.

This clonotype came up a few times. The chain employs TRBV7-9 and TRBJ1-4, with 8 nucleotides matching TRBD1. The CDR3 extends over 14 amino acids. The germline V gene has CDR1 SEHNR and CDR2 FQNEAQ (reference sequence). With V trimmed by 3 bases and J by 10 bases, 7 bases remained unmatched. CDR3: CASSLTGAQRKLFF. The CDR3 region has the DNA TGTGCCAGCAGCTTGACAGGGGCTCAGCGAAAACTGTTTTTT.

This clonotype was picked up many times. This sequence joins TRBV3-1 and TRBJ2-1, with no clear D. The CDR3 length is 16 residues. Germline CDR1 LGHDT, CDR2 YNNKEL (reference sequence). Trimming left V 0 bases short and J 5 bases short, with 14 bases between. CDR3 region: CASSQEGKVRDNEQFF. As DNA, the CDR3 is TGTGCCAGCAGCCAAGAGGGAAAGGTCAGAGACAATGAGCAGTTCTTC.

This clonotype was seen ten or more times. This chain joins TRBV2 and TRBJ2-1; TRBD2 agrees at 12 bases. The CDR3 has 15 residues. J lost 10 bases, V lost 7 bases, and 11 bases had no gene match. Germline V CDR1 and CDR2: SNHLY, FYNNEI. The CDR3 nucleotides read TGTGCCAGCACCGCGTCTAGCGGGGGGGCGGGGGAGCAGTTCTTC. It yields the protein CASTASSGGAGEQFF.

This clonotype has a handful of counts. This chain links TRBV11-3 with TRBJ1-1, with D tentatively TRBD1 (6 bases). Germline CDR1 reads SGHNT; CDR2 reads YENEEA. Trimming pared 5 bases from V and 1 base from J, leaving 8 bases between. The CDR3 runs to 13 residues. CDR3 nucleotide sequence: TGTGCCAGCAGCAAACAGGGGAACACTGAAGCTTTCTTT. Its protein product is CASSKQGNTEAFF. Combining the CDR3 with reference TRBV11-3 and TRBJ1-1 gives the whole variable domain EAGVVQSPRYKIIEKKQPVAFWCNPISGHNTLYWYLQNLGQGPELLIRYENEEAVDDSQLPKDRFSAERLKGVDSTLKIQPAELGDSAVYLCASSKQGNTEAFFGQGTRLTVV.

The V gene is TRBV30, the J gene TRBJ2-7; no clear D. The CDR3 runs 14 residues. V lost 3 bases and J lost 0, with 12 bases in between. CDR1 is GTSNPN, CDR2 SVGIG, per germline (reference sequence). CDR3 sequence: CAWSSPRNSYEQYF. The CDR3 DNA reads TGTGCCTGGAGCAGTCCCAGGAACTCCTACGAGCAGTACTTC. Full variable domain (missing parts from reference TRBV30 and TRBJ2-7): SQTIHQWPATLVQPVGSPLSLECTVEGTSNPNLYWYRQAAGRGLQLLFYSVGIGQISSEVPQNLSASRPQDRQFILSSKKLLLSDSGFYLCAWSSPRNSYEQYFGPGTRLTVT.

This clonotype was picked up many times. V and J are TRBV18 and TRBJ2-7; the D gene is possibly TRBD1 (5 bases). V gave up 2 bases and J gave up 3 bases, with 11 bases separating them. CDR1 is KGHSH and CDR2 is LQKENI in the germline V gene. The CDR3 extends over 14 amino acids. The CDR3 DNA follows: TGTGCCAGCTCACCAAAACAGGATTACTACGAGCAGTACTTC. It translates to CASSPKQDYYEQYF.

The chain recombines TRBV20-1 with TRBJ1-5, with a weak D call TRBD1 (5 bases). This CDR3 region has 16 residues. Trimming took 0 bases from V and 1 from J, leaving 13 bases between them. Germline lookup yields CDR1 DFQATT and CDR2 SNEGSKA (reference sequence). The CDR3 reads CSAREGEKPSNQPQHF. CDR3 sequence (DNA): TGCAGTGCTAGAGAAGGGGAGAAACCAAGCAATCAGCCCCAGCATTTT.

This clonotype was counted at least ten times. This chain uses TRBV28 with TRBJ1-2, with 10 bases lining up with TRBD1. Unmatched junction bases numbered 11, after V lost 7 bases and J lost 3 bases. Germline CDR1 reads MDHEN; CDR2 reads SYDVKM. The CDR3 has 16 residues. As DNA, the CDR3 is TGTGCCAGCACCATCCTCCGGGACAGGGGATACTATGGCTACACCTTC. As protein: CASTILRDRGYYGYTF.

This clonotype turned up a few times. Here the CDR3 reads CASSTGAYNEQFF. The CDR3 nucleotides read TGTGCCAGCAGCACCGGGGCATACAATGAGCAGTTCTTC. This chain connects TRBV28 to TRBJ2-1, with D perhaps given as TRBD1 or TRBD2 (5 bases each). Germline CDR1 and CDR2: MDHEN and SYDVKM. The CDR3 consists of 13 residues. Trimming took off 6 bases at V and 4 bases at J, with 10 bases between the two ends.

There are a few counts of this clonotype. The rearrangement uses TRBV20-1 and TRBJ2-7; TRBD1 matches at 7 bases. The CDR3 loop spans 13 amino acids. V lost 6 bases and J lost 3; bases outside the gene matches: 8. CDR1 is DFQATT, CDR2 SNEGSKA, per germline (reference sequence). The CDR3 nucleotides read TGCAGTGCCCGGGACAGCGGATACTACGAGCAGTACTTC. It yields the protein CSARDSGYYEQYF.

The chain carries TRBV7-6 and TRBJ1-4; possible D gene TRBD1, 5 bases. This CDR3 is 16 amino acids long. The ends were cut back, 0 bases at V and 5 bases at J, with 13 bases in the middle. Germline lookup yields CDR1 SGHVS and CDR2 FNYEAQ. Written as DNA, the CDR3 is TGTGCCAGCAGCTTAGCCCCAACAGGCCGAAATGAAAAACTGTTTTTT. As protein: CASSLAPTGRNEKLFF.

This clonotype appeared many times. The chain couples TRBV7-9 to TRBJ2-7; possibly TRBD1 or TRBD2 for D (5 bases each). Per the germline V gene, CDR1 is SEHNR and CDR2 is FQNEAQ (reference sequence). The CDR3 runs 16 residues. V lost 0 bases and J 1 base, leaving 13 bases between the germline ends. The CDR3 nucleotides read TGTGCCAGCAGCTTAGCGGGCCGGGACGGTTCCTACGAGCAGTACTTC. Its protein is CASSLAGRDGSYEQYF.

This clonotype was counted many times. The rearrangement uses TRBV20-1 and TRBJ1-2, with D possibly being TRBD1 (5 bases). V was shortened by 6 bases and J by 1 base, with 15 bases between the two germline ends. The CDR3 contains 14 residues. The germline V gene encodes CDR1 DFQATT and CDR2 SNEGSKA (reference sequence). CDR3 DNA sequence: TGCAGTGCCGCACGGGACGGAATTAACTATGGCTACACCTTC. Translation gives CSAARDGINYGYTF.

This clonotype has a handful of counts. This chain uses TRBV2 with TRBJ2-5; D is perhaps TRBD2 (5 bases). The germline V gene has CDR1 SNHLY and CDR2 FYNNEI. The CDR3 totals 15 residues. V was clipped by 6 bases and J by 1 base, with 15 bases between them. CDR3 bases: TGTGCCAGCAGCGTGGGGAGAGAGATCCAAGAGACCCAGTACTTC. It is translated as CASSVGREIQETQYF.

This clonotype was counted between two and nine times. The rearrangement uses TRBV4-2 and TRBJ1-1; D unclear. The CDR3 has 15 residues. Germline lookup yields CDR1 LGHNA and CDR2 YNFKEQ. Trimming removed 0 bases from V and 2 bases from J, with 10 bases in between. As DNA, the CDR3 is TGTGCCAGCAGCCAAGAGGTCGCAGTTAACACTGAAGCTTTCTTT. It encodes CASSQEVAVNTEAFF.